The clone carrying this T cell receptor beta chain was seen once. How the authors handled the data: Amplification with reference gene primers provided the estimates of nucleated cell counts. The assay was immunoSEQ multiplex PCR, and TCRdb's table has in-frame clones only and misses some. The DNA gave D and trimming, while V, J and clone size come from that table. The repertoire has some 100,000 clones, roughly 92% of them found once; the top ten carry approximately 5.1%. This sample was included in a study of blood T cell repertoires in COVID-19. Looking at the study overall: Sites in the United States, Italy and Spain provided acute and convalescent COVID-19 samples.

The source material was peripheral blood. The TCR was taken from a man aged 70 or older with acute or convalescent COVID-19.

The CDR3 DNA sequence: TGTGCCAGTAGGCGAACCTTTAGCGGGAGTAGCTCCTACGAGCAGTACTTC. It yields the protein CASRRTFSGSSSYEQYF. V is TRBV19 and J is TRBJ2-7; TRBD2 agrees at 9 bases. Germline-derived CDR1 and CDR2 are LNHDA and SQIVND (reference sequence). V gave up 6 bases and J gave up 0 bases; unmatched junction bases: 12. There are 17 residues in the CDR3.